This T cell receptor (beta chain) was sequenced in a study of T cells in Graves' hyperthyroidism and ophthalmopathy. Study-level results: Blood shared most expanded thyroid clonotypes above 0.001.

This clonotype has at least ten counts. Antigen specificity is unknown. The TCR beta CDR3 regions underwent amplification using RNA transcripts as the source. When the TCR CDR3 underwent first-round RT-PCR, the HTBI primer set was used. TCRdb re-called the multiplex PCR reads through MiXCR, storing one row per CDR3 protein. The sample lists roughly 240,000 distinct CDR3 sequences; approximately 25% were seen once. Ophthalmopathy patients all had a Clinical Activity Score of at least 3, a NOSPECS grade of at least 4 and disease under 3 months old. An approximately 10 ml volume of fresh peripheral blood provided the PBMCs. Germline V gene data show CDR1 as SGHAT and CDR2 as FQNNGV. V shed 5 bases and J shed 7 bases, with 18 bases lying between them. The length of the CDR3 is 14 residues.

The genes are TRBV11-2 and TRBJ2-7, with D uncertain. The sample consisted of blood. The sequence was collected from a middle-aged woman with Graves' ophthalmopathy. CDR3 coding DNA: TGTGCCAGCAGCGACCTGGAGCGCACGTGGGAGCAGTACTTC. This codes for CASSDLERTWEQYF.